This note documents a single TCR beta chain sequence. Antigen specificity is unknown. The record originates from a study of cytomegalovirus exposure and HLA in healthy donors. Overall study findings and caveats: Looking again later, the authors saw that most CMV-associated TCR beta chains seemed HLA-restricted. In a later analysis, productive TCRs from donors in an Asian-associated ancestry cluster reportedly carried fewer N-insertions than the cohort mean.

V lost 5 bases and J lost 4, with 12 bases in between. The germline CDR1 and CDR2 sequences are MNHNS and SASEGT. This CDR3 comprises 14 residues. The primer mix had 60 Vbeta and 13 Jbeta primers. Profiled with immunoSEQ multiplex PCR; TCRdb holds only in-frame clones, not every one. Among about 180,000 clones listed, under 80% were seen once. The study sampled nominally healthy donors, though unrecorded immune exposures were likely. The sequence was collected from a human donor in good health. The V and J genes are TRBV6-1 and TRBJ1-5; D remains ambiguous. Sequenced: PBMCs. The CDR3 DNA is TGTGCCAGCAGTAAGGGAGCTTCTAATCAGCCCCAGCATTTT. It encodes CASSKGASNQPQHF.